Below, 19 T cell receptor beta chains from the same sample are listed, as sequenced in a study of post-analysis software for immune sequencing data. Unique molecular identifiers tagged the TCR beta cDNA libraries. A single record per CDR3 protein comes from TCRdb applying MiXCR to the PCR reads. The sample lists some 160,000 distinct CDR3 sequences, around 36% occurring once. Material: blood, obtained after autologous hematopoietic stem cell transplantation. The receptors shown here come from a girl aged 10 to 17 with multiple sclerosis.

The table lists this clonotype with many counts. The chain combines TRBV7-9 with TRBJ2-1, with D maybe TRBD2 (6 bases). V was pared by 5 bases and J by 2 bases, with 16 bases between. CDR3 length: 16 residues. Germline V lookup: CDR1 SEHNR, CDR2 FQNEAQ (reference sequence). Here the CDR3 reads CASSPRLGNAYNEQFF. The DNA for the CDR3 is TGTGCCAGCAGCCCACGACTAGGTAACGCCTACAATGAGCAGTTCTTC.

The chain is built from TRBV5-8 and TRBJ2-3, with a weak D call TRBD2 (6 bases). The CDR3 runs 14 residues. Germline-derived CDR1 and CDR2 are SGHTS and YDEGEE. Trimming shortened V by 4 bases and J by 5 bases, and 14 bases separated the two germline ends. In DNA form, the CDR3 reads TGTGCCAGCAGCGTGGAGGGCCGCGTAGATACGCAGTATTTT. Translated: CASSVEGRVDTQYF.

This CDR3 reads CSAPPGTRKGEQYF. The CDR3 DNA is TGCAGTGCACCCCCCGGGACACGGAAGGGAGAGCAGTACTTC. The chain links TRBV20-1 to TRBJ2-4; D might be TRBD1 (6 bases). Trimming stripped 6 bases from V and 13 bases from J, with 25 bases between. Germline-derived CDR1 and CDR2 are DFQATT and SNEGSKA (reference sequence). This CDR3 has 14 amino acids.

This clonotype was seen once. The junction and the germline gene differ at one end; a read error may be behind it. J is TRBJ2-1 and V is TRBV5-1; either TRBD1 or TRBD2 may supply D (5 bases each). Germline V lookup: CDR1 SGHRS, CDR2 YFSETQ. The CDR3 is made up of 14 amino acids. DNA for the CDR3: TGCGCCGGCAGCTTGTTACAGAAGGGGAGTGAGCAGTTCTTC. Encoded protein: CAGSLLQKGSEQFF.

The CDR3 reads CASSSYQGNTQYF. The CDR3 nucleotides read TGTGCCAGCAGCTCCTACCAGGGAAATACGCAGTATTTT. The chain joins TRBV7-2 to TRBJ2-3; weak D call: TRBD1 (5 bases). Trimming cost V 4 bases and J 7 bases, with 12 bases left between them. The CDR3 contains 13 residues. Germline V lookup: CDR1 SGHTA, CDR2 FQGNSA.

In this sample, this clonotype turned up many times. The chain carries TRBV6-6 and TRBJ2-3; D is possibly TRBD2 (5 bases). Trimming cost V 2 bases and J 5 bases, with 14 bases left between them. The CDR3 loop spans 15 amino acids. The germline gives CDR1 MNHNY, CDR2 SVGAGI (reference sequence). The CDR3 DNA follows: TGTGCCAGCAGTTACGGGCAGGCGGGCAGAGATACGCAGTATTTT. Protein sequence: CASSYGQAGRDTQYF.

V gene TRBV7-3 combines with J gene TRBJ2-1; D not resolved. CDR1 is SGHTA and CDR2 is FQGTGA in the germline V gene. V dropped 4 bases and J dropped 9 bases, with 10 bases sitting between them. The CDR3 is made up of 12 amino acids. As DNA, the CDR3 is TGTGCCAGCAGCTACGGACCTAGTGAGCAGTTCTTC. It codes for CASSYGPSEQFF.

DNA of the CDR3: TGCGCCAGCAGCACCCTGGGGAGGGGGCAGGACATTCAGTACTTC. Its translation is CASSTLGRGQDIQYF. The V and J genes are TRBV5-1 and TRBJ2-7, with D possibly called TRBD1 or TRBD2 (7 bases each). Judging by the DNA end, TRBJ2-4 fits better; the J call may be wrong. Germline V gene lookup returns CDR1 SGHRS and CDR2 YFSETQ. The CDR3 has 15 residues.

In this sample, this clonotype turned up a few times. The chain recombines TRBV9 with TRBJ1-4; unclear D gene. Germline V lookup: CDR1 SGDLS, CDR2 YYNGEE. The V end lost 0 bases, the J end lost 8 bases, and 11 bases lay between the germline ends. This CDR3 comprises 14 residues. The CDR3 sequence: CASSVGPGQEKLFF. The CDR3 bases are TGTGCCAGCAGCGTAGGTCCGGGTCAGGAAAAACTGTTTTTT.

The chain carries TRBV18 and TRBJ1-5; D may be TRBD1 (6 bases). With 5 bases removed from V and 6 bases from J, the gap between germline ends came to 14 bases. This CDR3 spans 14 amino acids. Germline V gene lookup returns CDR1 KGHSH and CDR2 LQKENI. CDR3 coding DNA: TGTGCCAGCTCATTCGGACAGTCCGTTCAGCCCCAGCATTTT. It yields the protein CASSFGQSVQPQHF.

CDR3 loop: CASSQDLASGRALGKNIQYF. DNA for the CDR3: TGCGCCAGCAGCCAAGATCTCGCTAGCGGGAGGGCCTTGGGCAAAAACATTCAGTACTTC. The rearrangement links TRBV4-3 to TRBJ2-4; 12 nucleotides line up with TRBD2. V gave up 0 bases and J gave up 3 bases; unmatched junction bases: 12. Germline V gene lookup returns CDR1 LGHNA and CDR2 YSLEER. The CDR3 runs to 20 residues.

The rearrangement uses TRBV5-1 and TRBJ1-1; TRBD1 matches at 7 bases. Trimming took 4 bases from V and 0 from J; bases not matched to a gene: 9. The CDR3 length is 16 residues. Per the germline V gene, CDR1 is SGHRS and CDR2 is YFSETQ. Here the CDR3 reads CASSKSRGSLNTEAFF. The DNA of the CDR3 is TGCGCCAGCAGCAAGTCCAGGGGGTCCTTGAACACTGAAGCTTTCTTT.

V gene TRBV7-9 combines with J gene TRBJ1-1; D is unclear. Germline CDR1 reads SEHNR; CDR2 reads FQNEAQ (reference sequence). V was trimmed by 7 bases and J by 3 bases, leaving 9 bases between them. The CDR3 runs 12 residues. The CDR3 sequence: CASTRSDTEAFF. The CDR3 DNA sequence: TGTGCCAGCACCCGGTCGGACACTGAAGCTTTCTTT.

The chain couples TRBV18 to TRBJ1-5, with D unresolved. CDR1 is KGHSH and CDR2 is LQKENI in the germline V gene. The ends were cut back, 6 bases at V and 0 bases at J, with 9 bases in the middle. The length of the CDR3 is 14 residues. The CDR3 DNA sequence: TGTGCCAGCTCGCTGCTGGGTAGCAATCAGCCCCAGCATTTT. This gives the protein CASSLLGSNQPQHF. Supplemented by reference TRBV18 and TRBJ1-5, the full variable domain reads NAGVMQNPRHLVRRRGQEARLRCSPMKGHSHVYWYRQLPEEGLKFMVYLQKENIIDESGMPKERFSAEFPKEGPSILRIQQVVRGDSAAYFCASSLLGSNQPQHFGDGTRLSIL.

This clonotype has just a few counts. The rearrangement uses TRBV6-2 or TRBV6-3 and TRBJ2-1, with 11 bases matching TRBD2. The CDR3 is made up of 14 amino acids. Trimming cost V 11 bases and J 4 bases; bases outside gene matches: 7. The germline V gene encodes CDR1 MNHEY and CDR2 SVGEGT. CDR3 residues: CAGKPSGGYNEQFF. The CDR3 bases are TGTGCCGGGAAGCCTAGCGGGGGGTACAATGAGCAGTTCTTC.

The table lists this clonotype with a few counts. CDR3 region: CATSDGTEEGYTF. CDR3 DNA sequence: TGTGCCACCAGTGATGGGACAGAGGAAGGCTACACCTTC. The chain has TRBV24-1 and TRBJ1-2; 7 bases line up with TRBD1. Germline assignment: CDR1 KGHDR and CDR2 SFDVKD. Losses at the gene ends were 3 bases for V and 8 bases for J; bases not matched to a gene: 5. This CDR3 has 13 residues.

This clonotype was seen more than once but under ten times. The chain employs TRBV20-1 and TRBJ1-5; no reliable D call. CDR1 and CDR2 (germline): DFQATT, SNEGSKA (reference sequence). CDR3 length equals 13 residues. Deletions cut 5 bases from V and 0 bases from J, with 8 bases between. The CDR3 is CSAGRDSNQPQHF. The CDR3 nucleotides read TGCAGTGCTGGACGGGATAGCAATCAGCCCCAGCATTTT.

This clonotype has just a few counts. Since a much larger clone is just one base distant, this may be a read error. This CDR3 reads CASSLVRHQPQHF. The CDR3 DNA reads TGTGCCAGCAGTTTGGTCCGGCATCAGCCCCAGCATTTT. The chain combines TRBV27 with TRBJ1-5, with no clear D. Trimming cost V 3 bases and J 5 bases, with 8 bases left between them. Germline assignment: CDR1 MNHEY and CDR2 SMNVEV (reference sequence). CDR3 size: 13 residues.

The chain joins TRBV3-1 to TRBJ2-1; 8 nucleotides match TRBD2. The germline V gene has CDR1 LGHDT and CDR2 YNNKEL (reference sequence). The CDR3 loop spans 11 amino acids. V was pared by 4 bases and J by 15 bases, with 5 bases of the junction left unmatched. CDR3 region: CASSLGLVPFF. In DNA, the CDR3 is TGTGCCAGCAGCCTGGGACTAGTCCCGTTCTTC.